The entry below gives a single T cell receptor (beta chain) sequence along with its context. Antigen: not known. This sample is part of a study of shared clonotypes between healthy human individuals. Germline loops: CDR1 SGHNT, CDR2 YENEEA. The CDR3 is 14 amino acids. V was shortened by 4 bases and J by 5 bases, with 12 bases between the two germline ends. Repertoires were generated with immunoSEQ multiplex PCR, while TCRdb's copy carries only in-frame clones and drops some. The sample holds approximately 2.1 million clones, 85% to 95% seen once. Study results and limitations: The authors sampled blood alone, and tissue repertoires likely differ.

Sequencing was performed on naive CD4+ T cells from PBMCs. This sample's subset: CD45RA+ positively selected. This clonotype originated in a man younger than 35 in good health. Some clones in this sample may be carry-over from other donors' samples. The chain employs TRBV11-3 and TRBJ2-1; the D is unclear. The CDR3: CASSSQSDHNEQFF. The CDR3 DNA follows: TGTGCCAGCAGCTCACAAAGCGACCACAATGAGCAGTTCTTC.